Listed here are 28 T cell receptor beta chains from one sample, sequenced in a study of CD8 T cells in Susac syndrome. Random hexamers served to reverse transcribe roughly 0.45 to 1 ug RNA. Each CDR3 protein is one row after TCRdb ran MiXCR on the immunoSEQ multiplex PCR reads. The sample includes roughly 150,000 distinct CDR3 sequences, about 93% of them seen just once. The source material was CD4+ T cells from PBMCs. Receptors originate from a human donor in good health.

This chain connects TRBV10-3 to TRBJ1-4, with D possibly TRBD1 on 6 matching bases. Germline V CDR1 and CDR2: ENHRY, SYGVKD. The CDR3 runs 15 residues. The V end was cut by 7 bases, the J end by 5 bases, with 17 bases between. Here the CDR3 reads CAIKGGGSGNEKLFF. Written as DNA, the CDR3 is TGTGCCATCAAGGGAGGGGGATCCGGAAATGAAAAACTGTTTTTT.

V is TRBV7-3 and J is TRBJ2-3; D gene uncertain. V lost 2 bases and J 2 bases, leaving 8 bases between the germline ends. Germline CDR1 is SGHTA and CDR2 is FQGTGA. The CDR3 has 14 amino acids. CDR3 residues: CASSLSLSTDTQYF. The CDR3 DNA is TGTGCCAGCAGCTTATCACTTTCCACAGATACGCAGTATTTT. The entire variable domain, with the rest obtained from reference TRBV7-3 and TRBJ2-3, is as follows: GAGVSQTPSNKVTEKGKYVELRCDPISGHTALYWYRQSLGQGPEFLIYFQGTGAADDSGLPNDRFFAVRPEGSVSTLKIQRTERGDSAVYLCASSLSLSTDTQYFGPGTRLTVL.

The chain is built from TRBV29-1 and TRBJ1-2, with 7 bases aligning to TRBD1. The ends lost 2 bases at V and 7 bases at J; junction bases unmatched: 13. CDR3 size: 15 residues. Germline CDR1 reads SQVTM; CDR2 reads ANQGSEA. CDR3 sequence (DNA): TGCAGCGTTGAATTAACCGGGACAGAAGTACCTGGCTACACCTTC. Translation: CSVELTGTEVPGYTF.

In nucleotides, the CDR3 is TGCGCCAGCAGATCCTCGACAGTTGGGGAGTCCCAGTACTTC. It is translated as CASRSSTVGESQYF. The chain uses TRBV5-1 and TRBJ2-5; D might be TRBD1 or TRBD2, each matching 5 bases. V lost 5 bases to trimming and J lost 9 bases, with 20 bases between them. This CDR3 comprises 14 residues. CDR1 SGHRS and CDR2 YFSETQ come from the germline V gene.

This chain connects TRBV30 to TRBJ2-3; 7 bases are a match to TRBD1. There are 15 residues in the CDR3. V trimming: 4 bases; J trimming: 1 base; junction bases outside the gene matches: 8. Germline V CDR1 and CDR2: GTSNPN, SVGIG (reference sequence). In nucleotides, the CDR3 is TGTGCCTGGAAAACGACAGGGTCTGGCACAGATACGCAGTATTTT. It codes for CAWKTTGSGTDTQYF.

This clonotype has only one observation. The J gene is TRBJ2-5, the V gene TRBV27; D remains ambiguous. This CDR3 contains 15 residues. Deletions cut 0 bases from V and 2 bases from J, with 10 bases between. Germline V gives CDR1 MNHEY, CDR2 SMNVEV (reference sequence). CDR3 region: CASSLSRGSQETQYF. The CDR3 DNA reads as TGTGCCAGCAGTTTATCGAGAGGCAGTCAAGAGACCCAGTACTTC.

V gene TRBV4-1 combines with J gene TRBJ1-6; tentatively, D is TRBD1 (6 bases). The length of the CDR3 is 17 residues. Trimming pared 1 base from V and 10 bases from J, leaving 20 bases between. Germline V gene lookup returns CDR1 MGHRA and CDR2 YSYEKL. CDR3 sequence reads: CASSQVGRVQGRSPLHF. The DNA for the CDR3 is TGCGCCAGCAGCCAAGTGGGGAGAGTACAGGGCCGGTCACCCCTCCACTTT.

The chain uses TRBV7-2 and TRBJ2-2, with TRBD1 matching 8 bases. The CDR3 loop spans 15 amino acids. With V trimmed by 5 bases and J by 6 bases, 8 bases remained unmatched. Germline V CDR1 and CDR2: SGHTA, FQGNSA. The DNA of the CDR3 is TGTGCCAGCAGCGCCCCAGGGGGCGCGTCCGGGGAGCTGTTTTTT. Translating it yields CASSAPGGASGELFF.

This rearrangement joins TRBV5-1 to TRBJ2-7; D possibly corresponds to TRBD2 (6 bases). Trimming removed 3 bases at V and 0 bases at J, with 13 bases between. Per the germline V gene, CDR1 is SGHRS and CDR2 is YFSETQ. This CDR3 is built from 15 residues. The CDR3 region is CASSSLGGASYEQYF. CDR3 coding DNA: TGCGCCAGCAGCTCCCTAGGCGGGGCCTCCTACGAGCAGTACTTC.

The rearrangement links TRBV7-3 to TRBJ2-3, with 10 bases that match TRBD2. Germline V lookup: CDR1 SGHTA, CDR2 FQGTGA. The J segment lost 5 bases and the V segment lost 4 bases, leaving 6 bases of the junction unmatched. The CDR3 is 15 residues long. CDR3 protein: CASSSGTSVIDTQYF. The CDR3 bases are TGTGCCAGCAGCTCCGGGACTAGCGTAATAGATACGCAGTATTTT.

V gene TRBV29-1 combines with J gene TRBJ2-7, with D perhaps TRBD1 (6 bases). V was trimmed by 5 bases and J by 5 bases, leaving 16 bases between them. CDR1 is SQVTM and CDR2 is ANQGSEA in the germline V gene. This CDR3 comprises 13 residues. CDR3 in DNA: TGCAGCGTTCAATTGGCAGGGGAGAACGAGCAGTACTTC. Its protein is CSVQLAGENEQYF.

In DNA, the CDR3 is TGTGCCAGCAGCTTGGCCACAGGCGGAGAGACCCAGTACTTC. As protein: CASSLATGGETQYF. The J gene is TRBJ2-5, the V gene TRBV5-4; TRBD1 is a possible D gene (5 bases). Per the germline V gene, CDR1 is SGHNT and CDR2 is YYREEE (reference sequence). Trimming stripped 0 bases from V and 4 bases from J, with 10 bases between. The CDR3 consists of 14 residues.

This chain links TRBV7-4 with TRBJ1-4; no clear D gene. V lost 5 bases and J lost 2, with 12 bases in between. This CDR3 contains 15 residues. Germline V gene data show CDR1 as SGHVT and CDR2 as SQSDAQ. The CDR3 loop reads CASSPPVRTNEKLFF. The CDR3 DNA follows: TGTGCCAGCAGCCCCCCGGTCCGGACTAATGAAAAACTGTTTTTT.

The chain has TRBV5-4 and TRBJ1-2; D call uncertain. CDR3 length: 12 amino acids. V was pared by 1 base and J by 5 bases, with 6 bases between. The germline V gene encodes CDR1 SGHNT and CDR2 YYREEE (reference sequence). The CDR3: CASSLMDYGYTF. The CDR3 nucleotides read TGTGCCAGCAGCTTGATGGATTATGGCTACACCTTC.

The chain combines TRBV29-1 with TRBJ2-5, with 8 bases lining up with TRBD2. V was clipped by 7 bases and J by 3 bases; unmatched bases: 10. The CDR3 length is 14 residues. CDR1 is SQVTM and CDR2 is ANQGSEA in the germline V gene. The CDR3 DNA is TGCAGCGCTGCTCGGGGGGGGGCGGAAGAGACCCAGTACTTC. Its protein product is CSAARGGAEETQYF.

CDR3 in amino acids: CASSTGITEAFF. The CDR3 nucleotides are TGTGCCAGTAGTACAGGGATCACTGAAGCTTTCTTT. The chain couples TRBV19 to TRBJ1-1, with D tentatively TRBD1 (5 bases). Germline lookup yields CDR1 LNHDA and CDR2 SQIVND (reference sequence). The CDR3 is 12 amino acids. Trimming took 4 bases from V and 4 from J, leaving 7 bases between them.

The genes are TRBV19 and TRBJ2-3; possibly TRBD2 for D (5 bases). The V gene's germline CDR1 is LNHDA and CDR2 SQIVND (reference sequence). This CDR3 spans 14 amino acids. The V end was cut by 9 bases, the J end by 4 bases, with 17 bases between. The CDR3 loop reads CASGVGSISDTQYF. CDR3 DNA: TGTGCCAGCGGGGTGGGATCTATTTCAGATACGCAGTATTTT.

J is TRBJ2-1 and V is TRBV12-3 or TRBV12-4; D is possibly TRBD1 (5 bases). The CDR3 has 13 residues. The ends were cut back, 9 bases at V and 8 bases at J, with 17 bases in the middle. CDR3 sequence: CASTKGASDEQFF. DNA of the CDR3: TGTGCCAGTACAAAAGGGGCCTCAGATGAGCAGTTCTTC.

J is TRBJ2-7 and V is TRBV6-1; D gene ambiguous. The germline V gene has CDR1 MNHNS and CDR2 SASEGT. The CDR3 consists of 12 residues. V was cut by 3 bases and J by 5 bases, with 8 bases left in between. The CDR3 protein is CASSEVVHEQYF. The CDR3 bases are TGTGCCAGCAGTGAGGTGGTACACGAGCAGTACTTC.

The chain recombines TRBV28 with TRBJ2-1; tentative D call: TRBD2 (5 bases). The length of the CDR3 is 13 residues. Looked up from germline, CDR1 is MDHEN and CDR2 is SYDVKM. V was trimmed by 7 bases and J by 8 bases, leaving 15 bases between them. CDR3 DNA sequence: TGTGCCAGCACTCGGGGTAGGGTGGATGAGCAGTTCTTC. Protein product: CASTRGRVDEQFF. Drawing the rest from reference TRBV28 and TRBJ2-1, the complete variable domain is DVKVTQSSRYLVKRTGEKVFLECVQDMDHENMFWYRQDPGLGLRLIYFSYDVKMKEKGDIPEGYSVSREKKERFSLILESASTNQTSMYLCASTRGRVDEQFFGPGTRLTVL.

V gene TRBV5-1 combines with J gene TRBJ1-2; D ambiguous. Trimming left V 0 bases short and J 12 bases short, with 15 bases between. Looked up from germline, CDR1 is SGHRS and CDR2 is YFSETQ. The length of the CDR3 is 13 residues. Here the CDR3 DNA reads TGCGCCAGCAGCTTGGCGGGTGACACAGCTGACACCTTC. It encodes CASSLAGDTADTF.

The gene calls are TRBV12-3 or TRBV12-4 and TRBJ1-5; D remains unclear. This CDR3 is 13 amino acids long. V gave up 6 bases and J gave up 6 bases, with 12 bases separating them. CDR3 protein: CASRKADRQPQHF. In nucleotides, the CDR3 is TGTGCCAGCAGAAAGGCGGACCGTCAGCCCCAGCATTTT.

V gene TRBV2 combines with J gene TRBJ1-4; TRBD1 aligns across 7 bases. This CDR3 has 13 residues. The J segment lost 7 bases and the V segment lost 7 bases, leaving 6 bases of the junction unmatched. CDR1 and CDR2 (germline): SNHLY, FYNNEI. The CDR3 coding sequence is TGTGCCAGCACCCCCAGGGGGAGTGAAAAACTGTTTTTT. As protein: CASTPRGSEKLFF.

The V gene is TRBV3-1, the J gene TRBJ1-1; D unresolved. This CDR3 has 12 amino acids. V gave up 0 bases and J gave up 8 bases, with 7 bases separating them. CDR1 and CDR2 (germline): LGHDT, YNNKEL (reference sequence). The CDR3 region has the DNA TGTGCCAGCAGCCAAGAAGGGCTAGAAGCTTTCTTT. Protein product: CASSQEGLEAFF.

The genes are TRBV12-3 or TRBV12-4 and TRBJ2-7, with D hard to call. This CDR3 contains 14 residues. The V and J ends lost 6 bases and 5 bases respectively, with 17 bases between them. The CDR3 nucleotides are TGTGCCAGCAGCGCCGGTGGTGGATTCAACGAGCAGTACTTC. It codes for CASSAGGGFNEQYF.

This rearrangement joins TRBV18 to TRBJ1-1; D is undetermined. Per germline, CDR1 KGHSH and CDR2 LQKENI. CDR3 length equals 15 residues. V was trimmed by 0 bases and J by 1 base, leaving 9 bases between them. CDR3 bases: TGTGCCAGCTCACCACCGGGCGGTGCGAACACTGAAGCTTTCTTT. This encodes CASSPPGGANTEAFF.

In this sample, this clonotype turned up a few times. The chain couples TRBV30 to TRBJ1-1, with a tentative D call TRBD1 (5 bases). V lost 7 bases, J lost 1 base, and 7 bases lay in between. This CDR3 has 11 residues. Germline-derived CDR1 and CDR2 are GTSNPN and SVGIG (reference sequence). The CDR3 DNA sequence: TGTGCCTCTCAGGGGAACACTGAAGCTTTCTTT. Translating gives CASQGNTEAFF.

The chain combines TRBV20-1 with TRBJ2-2, with 9 positions matching TRBD1. The CDR3 has 14 amino acids. The junction had 9 bases not matched to a gene; V was cut back by 6 bases and J by 7 bases. CDR1 DFQATT and CDR2 SNEGSKA come from the germline V gene (reference sequence). CDR3 in amino acids: CSAARQGVIGELFF. CDR3 in DNA: TGCAGTGCAGCGAGACAGGGGGTTATCGGGGAGCTGTTTTTT.